The 13 T cell receptor beta chains listed next were all sequenced from one sample in a study of identifying expanded T cells in peripheral blood. This table comes from immunoSEQ multiplex PCR, and its TCRdb copy is limited to in-frame clones, with some not included. The sample contains some 120,000 clones, 75% to 90% of which appear only once. Sample: blood. The receptors were gathered from a person aged 18 to 69 in good health.

The rearrangement links TRBV2 to TRBJ1-4; possible D gene TRBD1, 6 bases. The CDR3 length is 14 residues. V shed 8 bases and J shed 7 bases, with 17 bases lying between them. Germline V gives CDR1 SNHLY, CDR2 FYNNEI. The CDR3 region has the DNA TGTGCCAGCGTCATCAGGGGAGGTAGTGAAAAACTGTTTTTT. Its protein product is CASVIRGGSEKLFF.

The chain joins TRBV5-4 to TRBJ1-1, with 7 bases fitting TRBD1. In germline, CDR1 is SGHNT, CDR2 YYREEE (reference sequence). The CDR3 extends over 15 amino acids. V was clipped by 4 bases and J by 2 bases; unmatched bases: 8. CDR3: CASSTRTGLNTEAFF. The CDR3 bases are TGTGCCAGCAGCACAAGGACAGGACTCAACACTGAAGCTTTCTTT. Based on the CDR3 plus reference TRBV5-4 and TRBJ1-1, the full variable domain is ETGVTQSPTHLIKTRGQQVTLRCSSQSGHNTVSWYQQALGQGPQFIFQYYREEENGRGNFPPRFSGLQFPNYSSELNVNALELDDSALYLCASSTRTGLNTEAFFGQGTRLTVV.

The CDR3 DNA is TGTGCCAGCAGTCCGGGACAGGGGAATGAAAAACTGTTTTTT. Residues: CASSPGQGNEKLFF. J is TRBJ1-4 and V is TRBV27, with 10 bases aligning to TRBD1. The CDR3 has 14 amino acids. CDR1 is MNHEY, CDR2 SMNVEV, per germline (reference sequence). The ends lost 5 bases at V and 5 bases at J; junction bases unmatched: 2.

The gene calls are TRBV19 and TRBJ2-7, with D unresolved. The germline V gene encodes CDR1 LNHDA and CDR2 SQIVND (reference sequence). The CDR3 loop spans 13 amino acids. V was pared by 5 bases and J by 0 bases, with 8 bases between. The CDR3 sequence is CASSPRTSYEQYF. CDR3 coding DNA: TGTGCCAGTAGTCCCCGAACCTCCTACGAGCAGTACTTC.

This clone was detected only a few times. This sequence joins TRBV2 and TRBJ1-5; no reliable D call. The V end lost 3 bases, the J end lost 4 bases, and 10 bases lay between the germline ends. The germline gives CDR1 SNHLY, CDR2 FYNNEI. This CDR3 region has 14 residues. The CDR3 is CASSDVNRNQPQHF. CDR3 in DNA: TGTGCCAGCAGTGACGTTAACAGAAATCAGCCCCAGCATTTT.

The CDR3 coding sequence is TGCGCCAGCAGCTTGGTGGGGGCGTTCGACCAAGAGACCCAGTACTTC. It specifies CASSLVGAFDQETQYF. This chain connects TRBV5-1 to TRBJ2-5, with a possible D match to TRBD1 (6 bases). Trimming stripped 0 bases from V and 0 bases from J, with 12 bases between. Per the germline V gene, CDR1 is SGHRS and CDR2 is YFSETQ. This CDR3 has 16 residues.

This chain joins TRBV5-1 and TRBJ1-1; 11 nucleotides line up with TRBD1. The V segment lost 1 base and the J segment 6 bases; nucleotides outside the gene matches: 5. This CDR3 has 15 amino acids. Germline lookup yields CDR1 SGHRS and CDR2 YFSETQ. The CDR3 sequence is CASSLLGQGVAEAFF. The CDR3 DNA is TGCGCCAGCAGCTTGTTGGGACAGGGGGTGGCTGAAGCTTTCTTT.

This clone has only one observation. Here the CDR3 reads CASSERSQGGGETQYF. CDR3 coding DNA: TGTGCCAGCAGTGAGCGATCACAGGGTGGAGGAGAGACCCAGTACTTC. The V call is TRBV6-1, the J call TRBJ2-5; weak D call: TRBD1 (6 bases). Germline CDR1 MNHNS, CDR2 SASEGT. The germline V and J ends were trimmed by 3 bases and 4 bases, with 18 bases remaining between them. This CDR3 is 16 amino acids long.

V usage is TRBV5-6 and J usage is TRBJ2-7, with D perhaps TRBD2 (5 bases). Germline CDR1 reads SGHDT; CDR2 reads YYEEEE. The CDR3 sequence is 16 residues long. V lost 2 bases to trimming and J lost 1 base, with 16 bases between them. The DNA for the CDR3 is TGTGCCAGCAGCTTCGGTTTGGGGAGCGAGTCCTACGAGCAGTACTTC. Translation: CASSFGLGSESYEQYF.

The chain employs TRBV7-3 and TRBJ2-1; 8 bases align to TRBD2. Germline V gene sequence: CDR1 SGHTA, CDR2 FQGTGA. V dropped 0 bases and J dropped 7; count of bases not matched to a gene: 5. The CDR3 has 15 amino acids. CDR3 nucleotides: TGTGCCAGCAGCTTAACTAGCGGGGCTATAAATGAGCAGTTCTTC. It specifies CASSLTSGAINEQFF.

J is TRBJ2-1 and V is TRBV11-3; 8 nucleotides line up with TRBD1. This CDR3 has 18 amino acids. With V trimmed by 1 base and J by 7 bases, 15 bases remained unmatched. Looked up from germline, CDR1 is SGHNT and CDR2 is YENEEA. CDR3 sequence: CASSLGSHRGVFRNEQFF. DNA of the CDR3: TGTGCCAGCAGCTTAGGATCTCACAGGGGGGTTTTTCGGAATGAGCAGTTCTTC.

The J gene is TRBJ1-5, the V gene TRBV10-3, with TRBD1 as a possible D gene (6 bases). The V and J ends lost 6 bases and 3 bases respectively, with 15 bases between them. Germline-derived CDR1 and CDR2 are ENHRY and SYGVKD. This CDR3 has 15 amino acids. CDR3 DNA sequence: TGTGCCATCAGAGCGAGCAACAGGGACAATCAGCCCCAGCATTTT. Translating gives CAIRASNRDNQPQHF.

The rearrangement uses TRBV5-6 and TRBJ1-5; D gene unclear. Germline CDR1 reads SGHDT; CDR2 reads YYEEEE. The CDR3 has 13 amino acids. V was trimmed by 0 bases and J by 6 bases, leaving 7 bases between them. The DNA for the CDR3 is TGTGCCAGCAGCTTGGTGGGGAGTCAGCCCCAGCATTTT. The encoded protein is CASSLVGSQPQHF.